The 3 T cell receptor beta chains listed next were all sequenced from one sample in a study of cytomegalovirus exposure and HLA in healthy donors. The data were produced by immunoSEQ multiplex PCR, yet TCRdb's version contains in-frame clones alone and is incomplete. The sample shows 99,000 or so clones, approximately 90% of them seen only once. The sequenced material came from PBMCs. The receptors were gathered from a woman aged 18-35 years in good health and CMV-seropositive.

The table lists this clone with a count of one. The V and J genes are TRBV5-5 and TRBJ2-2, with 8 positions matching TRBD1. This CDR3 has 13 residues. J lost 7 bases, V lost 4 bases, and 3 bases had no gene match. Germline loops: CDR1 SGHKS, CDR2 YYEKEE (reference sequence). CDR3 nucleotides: TGTGCCAGCAGCCCAGGGGGCGTCGGGGAGCTGTTTTTT. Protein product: CASSPGGVGELFF.

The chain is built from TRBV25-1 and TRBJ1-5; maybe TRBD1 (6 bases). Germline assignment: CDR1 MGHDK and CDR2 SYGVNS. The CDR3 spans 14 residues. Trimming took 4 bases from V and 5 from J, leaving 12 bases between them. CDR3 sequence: CASSAPRQDQPQHF. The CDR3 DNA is TGTGCCAGCAGTGCCCCTCGACAGGATCAGCCCCAGCATTTT. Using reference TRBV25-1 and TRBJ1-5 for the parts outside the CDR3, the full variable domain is EADIYQTPRYLVIGTGKKITLECSQTMGHDKMYWYQQDPGMELHLIHYSYGVNSTEKGDLSSESTVSRIRTEHFPLTLESARPSHTSQYLCASSAPRQDQPQHFGDGTRLSIL.

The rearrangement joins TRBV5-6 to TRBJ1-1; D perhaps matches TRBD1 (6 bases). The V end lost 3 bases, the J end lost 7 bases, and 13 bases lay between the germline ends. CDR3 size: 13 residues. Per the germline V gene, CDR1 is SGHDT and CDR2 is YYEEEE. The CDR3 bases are TGTGCCAGCAGCTCCGGGACAAGCTATGAAGCTTTCTTT. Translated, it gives CASSSGTSYEAFF.